Shown below are 9 T cell receptor beta chains from a single sample sequenced in a study of cytomegalovirus exposure and HLA in healthy donors. PCR used 60 Vbeta primers and 13 Jbeta primers. Sequencing was performed with immunoSEQ multiplex PCR; in TCRdb, only in-frame clones are kept and a portion is missing. The table shows around 100,000 clones, with 76% occurring only once. The specimen sequenced was PBMCs. The receptors stem from a middle-aged man in good health and CMV-seronegative.

The chain has TRBV29-1 and TRBJ2-3; 7 positions agree with TRBD1. Unmatched junction bases numbered 4, after V lost 6 bases and J lost 10 bases. This CDR3 is 10 amino acids long. CDR1 is SQVTM, CDR2 ANQGSEA, per germline. The CDR3 nucleotides are TGCAGCGTGGGCGACAGGGCGCAGTATTTT. This encodes CSVGDRAQYF.

The chain uses TRBV6-6 and TRBJ1-5; weak D call: TRBD1 (5 bases). Deletions cut 2 bases from V and 0 bases from J, with 5 bases between. CDR1 and CDR2 from the germline V gene are MNHNY and SVGAGI (reference sequence). This CDR3 region has 14 residues. Written as DNA, the CDR3 is TGTGCCAGCAGTTACACAGGTAGCAATCAGCCCCAGCATTTT. It specifies CASSYTGSNQPQHF.

This chain uses TRBV6-4 with TRBJ2-2, with 9 bases aligning to TRBD2. Germline V gene sequence: CDR1 MRHNA, CDR2 SNTAGT. The trim removed 6 bases at V and 4 bases at J, leaving 12 bases unmatched. This CDR3 has 17 amino acids. The CDR3, as DNA: TGTGCCAGCAGGAGATGGGCTAGCGGGGATTCCACCGGGGAGCTGTTTTTT. It yields the protein CASRRWASGDSTGELFF.

This clone was counted between two and nine times. The J gene is TRBJ1-1, the V gene TRBV11-2; 7 bases match TRBD1. In germline, CDR1 is SGHAT, CDR2 FQNNGV. Unmatched junction bases numbered 6, after V lost 1 base and J lost 7 bases. The CDR3 has 14 residues. CDR3 bases: TGTGCCAGCAGCTTAGGTGCAGGGGGTGGTGAAGCTTTCTTT. The encoded protein is CASSLGAGGGEAFF.

In this sample, this clone turned up a few times. The chain carries TRBV4-2 and TRBJ1-6, with D uncertain. Germline loops: CDR1 LGHNA, CDR2 YNFKEQ. The ends were cut back, 3 bases at V and 10 bases at J, with 13 bases in the middle. The CDR3 is 14 residues long. The CDR3 spells CASSQDLPRSPLHF. In DNA form, the CDR3 reads TGTGCCAGCAGCCAGGATTTGCCTAGATCACCCCTCCACTTT.

The J gene is TRBJ2-1, the V gene TRBV11-2; 13 bases line up with TRBD2. V lost 5 bases to trimming and J lost 10 bases; unmatched junction nucleotides: 5. The CDR3 runs 14 residues. CDR1 is SGHAT, CDR2 FQNNGV, per germline. CDR3 sequence reads: CASSPWGLAGEQFF. In DNA form, the CDR3 reads TGTGCCAGCAGCCCCTGGGGACTAGCGGGGGAGCAGTTCTTC.

This sequence joins TRBV11-3 and TRBJ2-3, with no clear D. The germline V and J ends were trimmed by 5 bases and 5 bases, with 11 bases remaining between them. Germline V lookup: CDR1 SGHNT, CDR2 YENEEA. The CDR3 spans 13 residues. CDR3 loop: CASSAGSGDTQYF. CDR3 in DNA: TGTGCCAGCAGCGCCGGTTCAGGAGATACGCAGTATTTT.

J is TRBJ1-1 and V is TRBV7-8; unclear D gene. The V gene's germline CDR1 is SGHVS and CDR2 FQNEAQ. Trimming cost V 5 bases and J 5 bases, with 12 bases left between them. This CDR3 comprises 13 residues. The CDR3 coding sequence is TGTGCCAGCAGCAGTCGGGTGTTAACTGAAGCTTTCTTT. Its protein is CASSSRVLTEAFF.

CDR3 bases: TGTGCCAGTAGTATTTTGGAGGGAATCACCGGGGAGCTGTTTTTT. This codes for CASSILEGITGELFF. The chain employs TRBV19 and TRBJ2-2, with D possibly being TRBD2 (6 bases). The CDR3 length is 15 residues. V dropped 3 bases and J dropped 4 bases, with 12 bases sitting between them. Germline V gives CDR1 LNHDA, CDR2 SQIVND (reference sequence). The variable domain in full, completed from reference TRBV19 and TRBJ2-2, reads DGGITQSPKYLFRKEGQNVTLSCEQNLNHDAMYWYRQDPGQGLRLIYYSQIVNDFQKGDIAEGYSVSREKKESFPLTVTSAQKNPTAFYLCASSILEGITGELFFGEGSRLTVL.